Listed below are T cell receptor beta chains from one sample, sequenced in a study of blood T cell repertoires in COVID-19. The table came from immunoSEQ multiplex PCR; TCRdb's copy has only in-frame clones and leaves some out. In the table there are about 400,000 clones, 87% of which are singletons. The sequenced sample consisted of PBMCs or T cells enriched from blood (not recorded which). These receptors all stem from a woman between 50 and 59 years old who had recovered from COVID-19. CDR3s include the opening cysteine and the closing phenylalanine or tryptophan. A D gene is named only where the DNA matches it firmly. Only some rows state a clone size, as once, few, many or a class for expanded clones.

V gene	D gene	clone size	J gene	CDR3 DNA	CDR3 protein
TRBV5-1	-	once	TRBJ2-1	TGCGCCAGCAGCCCGATTATGGCCCAGTCCTATGAGCAGTTCTTC	CASSPIMAQSYEQFF
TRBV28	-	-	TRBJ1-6	-	CASSSGQGAALGDSPLHF
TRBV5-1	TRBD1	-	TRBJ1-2	TGCGCCAGCAGCTTAGGGACAGGGTATGGCTACACCTTC	CASSLGTGYGYTF
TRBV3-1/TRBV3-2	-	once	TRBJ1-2	TGTGCCAGCAGCCAAGGGGTAGGGAGAGGCTACTATGGCTACACCTTC	CASSQGVGRGYYGYTF
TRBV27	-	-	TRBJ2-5	TGTGCCAGCAGTTCCCCTATCCAAGAGACCCAGTACTTC	CASSSPIQETQYF
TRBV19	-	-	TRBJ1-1	TGTGCCAGTAGTATAGATGGCAGTAACACTGAAGCTTTCTTT	CASSIDGSNTEAFF
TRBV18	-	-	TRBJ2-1	TGTGCCAGCTCACCCCGGACTGGGGGGTACGAGCAGTTCTTC	CASSPRTGGYEQFF
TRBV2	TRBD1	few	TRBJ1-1	TGTGCCAGCAGTGAATTGGACAGGGGAAAGACTGAAGCTTTCTTT	CASSELDRGKTEAFF
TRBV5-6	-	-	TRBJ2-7	TGTGCCAGCAGCTTGGGCAGGGAAGTCCTCGGGCAGTACTTC	CASSLGREVLGQYF
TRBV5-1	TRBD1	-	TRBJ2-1	TGCGCCAGCAGGGGGGGACAGGGCCTAAGGGATGAGCAGTTCTTC	CASRGGQGLRDEQFF
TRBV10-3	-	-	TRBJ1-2	TGTGCCATCAGTGGAGGGAAATATGGCTACACCTTC	CAISGGKYGYTF
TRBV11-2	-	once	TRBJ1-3	TGTGCCAGCGCCCCCCGGGCAGAGGGCTCTGGAAACACCATATATTTT	CASAPRAEGSGNTIYF
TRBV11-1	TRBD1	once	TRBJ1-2	TGTGCCAGCAGCTCTGGACAGGGAAACTATGGCTACACCTTC	CASSSGQGNYGYTF
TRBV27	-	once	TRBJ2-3	TGTGCCAGCAGTTTAGGAGAACAGGGAGGGTTTACAGATACGCAGTATTTT	CASSLGEQGGFTDTQYF
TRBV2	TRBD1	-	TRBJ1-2	TGTGCCGGACGGACAGGGGGCTCGGAGGGCTACACCTTC	CAGRTGGSEGYTF
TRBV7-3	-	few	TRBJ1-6	TGTGCCAGCAGCTCAACGCAGGATTCACCCCTCCACTTT	CASSSTQDSPLHF
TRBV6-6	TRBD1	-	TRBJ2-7	TGTGCCAGCACTACCGGGACAGGGAACGAGCAGTACTTC	CASTTGTGNEQYF
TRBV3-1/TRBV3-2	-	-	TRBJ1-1	TGTGCCAGCAGCCGTGGGGGGGTTATGAACACTGAAGCTTTCTTT	CASSRGGVMNTEAFF
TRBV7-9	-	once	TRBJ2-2	TGTGCCAGCAGCTTAGGGACAGCCGATGGGGGCGGGGAGCTGTTTTTT	CASSLGTADGGGELFF
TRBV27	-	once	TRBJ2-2	TGTGCCAGCAGTTTTGGACTGCCCGGGGAGCTGTTTTTT	CASSFGLPGELFF
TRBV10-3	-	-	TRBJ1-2	TGTGCCATCAAGGCTGGGCTCGTCCGTAACTATGGCTACACCTTC	CAIKAGLVRNYGYTF
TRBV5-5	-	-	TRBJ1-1	TGTGCCAGCAGCACACAGGGAACTGAAGCTTTCTTT	CASSTQGTEAFF
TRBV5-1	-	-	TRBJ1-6	TGCGCCAGCGCATCAGGCGCCAGCTCCTATAATTCACCCCTCCACTTT	CASASGASSYNSPLHF
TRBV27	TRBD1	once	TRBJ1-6	TGTGCCAGCTTGGACAGGGATTATAATTCACCCCTCCACTTT	CASLDRDYNSPLHF
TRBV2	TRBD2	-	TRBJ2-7	TGTGCCAGCAGTGGCGAGCGGGGGGCGGGTTACGAGCAGTACTTC	CASSGERGAGYEQYF
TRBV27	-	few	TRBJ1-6	TGTGCCAGCAGTTTGAGCTACTATAATTCACCCCTCCACTTT	CASSLSYYNSPLHF
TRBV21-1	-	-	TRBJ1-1	TGTGCCAGCAGCAATTCGACAGGTAGCGCTGAAGCTTTCTTT	CASSNSTGSAEAFF
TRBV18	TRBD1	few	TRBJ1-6	TGTGCCAGCTCACAAAAGGGACAGGGGTCTAATTCACCCCTCCACTTT	CASSQKGQGSNSPLHF
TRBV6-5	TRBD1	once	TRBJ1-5	TGTGCCAGCAGTTACTCGACAGGGGAACTACAGCCCCAGCATTTT	CASSYSTGELQPQHF
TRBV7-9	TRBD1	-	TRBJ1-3	TGTGCCAGCAGCTTAGCGACAGGGGCAGGAAACACCATATATTTT	CASSLATGAGNTIYF
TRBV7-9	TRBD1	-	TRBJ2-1	TGTGCAGAAACCCCACAGGGGTTAGACAATGAGCAGTTCTTC	CAETPQGLDNEQFF
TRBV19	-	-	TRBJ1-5	TGTGCCAGTAGGACGACGGCGGATAGCAATCAGCCCCAGCATTTT	CASRTTADSNQPQHF
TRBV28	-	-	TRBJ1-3	TGTGCCAGCAGTTTCAATGGAAACACCATATATTTT	CASSFNGNTIYF
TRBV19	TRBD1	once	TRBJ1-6	TGTGCCAGTAGGACAGGGGTTAGCTCCTATAATTCACCCCTCCACTTT	CASRTGVSSYNSPLHF
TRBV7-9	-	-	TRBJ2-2	TGTGCCAGCAGCACGGGACTGAACACCGGGGAGCTGTTTTTT	CASSTGLNTGELFF